The TCR beta chain under discussion was sequenced for a study of CD8+ T cells in alopecia areata. Study background: Treated patients received oral tofacitinib, 5 to 10 mg twice daily. Tofacitinib ran for 6 to 18 months before 6 months off drug. Study findings and constraints: TCRs were shared less clearly across patients than in mice, possibly for HLA-related reasons.

This clone has just a few counts. The antigen is unknown. The CDR3 is 16 residues long. CDR1 and CDR2 (germline): MRHNA, SNTAGT. V shed 4 bases and J 4 bases; nucleotides not matched to a gene: 5. RNA was isolated and reverse transcribed to cDNA, the sequencing template. Assay: immunoSEQ multiplex PCR; the TCRdb copy retains only in-frame clones and omits some. Altogether some 130,000 clones are present, almost 50% being singletons, with the ten largest covering approximately 18%. Alopecia areata patients provided lesional scalp punch biopsies and peripheral blood. The chain combines TRBV6-4 with TRBJ2-3, with 13 bases matching TRBD2. This TCR derives from a human donor with alopecia areata. The specimen comprised CD8+ T cells sorted from blood, sampled at week 0. This CDR3 reads CASSAQLAGGPDTQYF. CDR3 bases: TGTGCCAGCAGTGCCCAACTAGCGGGGGGGCCAGATACGCAGTATTTT.